The clone carrying this T cell receptor beta chain was picked up a small number of times. The antigen is not known. The CDR3 runs 18 residues. The junction had 5 bases not matched to a gene; V was cut back by 4 bases and J by 0 bases. Per germline, CDR1 SGHTA and CDR2 FQGNSA. These data originate in a study of blood T cells in healthy people across ages. Primed by a sample-barcoded 5' primer and a J-beta primer mix, a second PCR proceeded for 7 to 11 cycles. In TCRdb, the 5' RACE reads were re-called with MiXCR into one record per CDR3 protein. Of around 1,000,000 distinct CDR3 sequences in the sample, 25% were seen once. General study findings and limits: The authors considered diversity estimates from one million T cells to be underestimates. A greater number of naive CD4+ cells and higher diversity distinguished long-lived donors from aged donors.

The sample was also reused in another study, on T cells of mothers and their children. That paper adds: The M1S primer of the second PCR added sample barcodes and 2-4 random nucleotides.

V usage is TRBV7-2 and J usage is TRBJ2-1; TRBD2 aligns across 14 bases. Sequencing input: blood. This TCR derives from a girl aged 2 to 9 in good health. The CDR3 DNA follows: TGTGCCAGCAGCTCCCACGGACTAGCGGGAGGCTCCTACAATGAGCAGTTCTTC. It specifies CASSSHGLAGGSYNEQFF.